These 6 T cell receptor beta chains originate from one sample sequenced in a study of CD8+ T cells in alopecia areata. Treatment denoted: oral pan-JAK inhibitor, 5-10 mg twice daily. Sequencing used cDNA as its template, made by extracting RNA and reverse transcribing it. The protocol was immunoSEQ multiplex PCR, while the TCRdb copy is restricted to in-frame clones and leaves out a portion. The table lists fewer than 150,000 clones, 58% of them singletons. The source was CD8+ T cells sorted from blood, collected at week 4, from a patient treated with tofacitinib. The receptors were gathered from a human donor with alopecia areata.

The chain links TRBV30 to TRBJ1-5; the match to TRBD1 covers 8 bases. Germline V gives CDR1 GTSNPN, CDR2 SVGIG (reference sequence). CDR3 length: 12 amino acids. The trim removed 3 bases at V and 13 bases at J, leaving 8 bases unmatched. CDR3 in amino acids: CAWSHSRDRQHF. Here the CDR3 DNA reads TGTGCCTGGAGCCACTCCCGGGACAGGCAGCATTTT.

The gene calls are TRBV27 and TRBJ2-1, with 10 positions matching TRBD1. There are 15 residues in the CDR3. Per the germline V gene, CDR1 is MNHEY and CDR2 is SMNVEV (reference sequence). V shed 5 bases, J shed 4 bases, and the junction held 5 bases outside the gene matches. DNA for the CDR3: TGTGCCAGCAGTGTCCAGGGACAGGGGTACAATGAGCAGTTCTTC. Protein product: CASSVQGQGYNEQFF.

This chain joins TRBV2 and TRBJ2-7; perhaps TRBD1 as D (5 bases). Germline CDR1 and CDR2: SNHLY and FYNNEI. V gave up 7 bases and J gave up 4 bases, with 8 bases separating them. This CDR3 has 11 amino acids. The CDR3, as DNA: TGTGCCAGCACAGGGAATTACGAGCAGTACTTC. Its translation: CASTGNYEQYF.

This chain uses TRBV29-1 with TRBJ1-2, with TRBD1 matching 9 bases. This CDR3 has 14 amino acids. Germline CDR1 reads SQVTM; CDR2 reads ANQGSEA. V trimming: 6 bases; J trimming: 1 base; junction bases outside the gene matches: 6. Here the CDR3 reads CSVGSGQGNYGYTF. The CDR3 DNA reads TGCAGCGTGGGTTCGGGACAGGGTAACTATGGCTACACCTTC. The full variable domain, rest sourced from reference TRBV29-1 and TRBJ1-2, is SAVISQKPSRDICQRGTSLTIQCQVDSQVTMMFWYRQQPGQSLTLIATANQGSEATYESGFVIDKFPISRPNLTFSTLTVSNMSPEDSSIYLCSVGSGQGNYGYTFGSGTRLTVV.

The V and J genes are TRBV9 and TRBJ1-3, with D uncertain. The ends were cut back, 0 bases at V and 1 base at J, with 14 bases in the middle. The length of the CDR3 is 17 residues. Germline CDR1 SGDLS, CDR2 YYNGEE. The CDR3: CASSVATRGWSGNTIYF. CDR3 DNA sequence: TGTGCCAGCAGCGTAGCTACGAGAGGGTGGTCTGGAAACACCATATATTTT.

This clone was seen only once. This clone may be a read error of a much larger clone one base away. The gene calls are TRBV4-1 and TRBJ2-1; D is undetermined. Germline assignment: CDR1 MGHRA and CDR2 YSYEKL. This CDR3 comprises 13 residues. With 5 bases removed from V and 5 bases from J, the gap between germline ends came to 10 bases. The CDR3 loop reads CASSLGTNNEQFF. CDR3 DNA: TGCGCCAGCAGCTTGGGAACCAACAATGAGCAGTTCTTC.